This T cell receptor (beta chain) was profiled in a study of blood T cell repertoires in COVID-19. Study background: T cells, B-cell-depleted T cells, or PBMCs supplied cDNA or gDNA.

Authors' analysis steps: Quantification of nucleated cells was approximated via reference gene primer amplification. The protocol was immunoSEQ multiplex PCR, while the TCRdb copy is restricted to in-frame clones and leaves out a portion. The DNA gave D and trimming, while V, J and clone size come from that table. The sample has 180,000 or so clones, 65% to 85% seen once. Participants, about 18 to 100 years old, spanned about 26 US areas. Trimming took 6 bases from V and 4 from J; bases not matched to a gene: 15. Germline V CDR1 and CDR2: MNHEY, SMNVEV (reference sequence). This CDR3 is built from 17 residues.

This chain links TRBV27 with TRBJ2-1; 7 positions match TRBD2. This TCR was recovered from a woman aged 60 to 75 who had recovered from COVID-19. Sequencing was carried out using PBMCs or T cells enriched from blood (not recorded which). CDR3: CASRLRLATHPYNEQFF. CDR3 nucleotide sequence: TGTGCCAGCAGACTAAGACTAGCTACCCATCCGTACAATGAGCAGTTCTTC.